This section outlines one TCR beta chain sequence together with its context. The record originates from a study of identical twins. TCRdb called the 5' RACE reads again in MiXCR, with one record for every CDR3 protein. The data show nearly 200,000 distinct CDR3 sequences, around a sixth seen once. The CDR3 runs to 13 residues. Trimming removed 11 bases from V and 2 bases from J, with 13 bases in between. Germline-derived CDR1 and CDR2 are SNHLY and FYNNEI. A further study also used this sample, focusing on T cells expressing NK-cell markers. As that study records: Investigators obtained TCR beta repertoires from sorted CD3+CD56+NKG2C+, CD3+CD56+NKG2C- and CD3+CD56-NKG2C+ T cells.

The sequencing sample was made of CD8+ T cells sorted from blood. The receptor's source is a woman between 18 and 30 years old in good health. The V gene is TRBV2, the J gene TRBJ2-1; no clear D gene. CDR3 coding DNA: TGTGCCGTCCAGGCAGAACCCTACAATGAGCAGTTCTTC. Protein: CAVQAEPYNEQFF.